This record concerns one T cell receptor beta chain sequence. Libraries were prepared by immunoSEQ multiplex PCR; TCRdb keeps only in-frame clonotypes and omits some of them. Of about 80,000 clones listed, 90% are singletons. The data are from a study of OX40 agonist ivuxolimab in advanced cancers. Germline values: CDR1 WNHNN, CDR2 SYGVQD (reference sequence). This CDR3 has 18 residues. Trimming cost V 8 bases and J 5 bases, with 27 bases left between them. This material consisted of CD4+ or CD8+ T cells sorted from blood, taken in a trial of the OX40 agonist ivuxolimab. J is TRBJ2-2 and V is TRBV10-1; D is possibly TRBD2 (6 bases). The source is an adult with an advanced solid tumor such as melanoma, head and neck, liver or kidney cancer. The CDR3 DNA sequence: TGCGCCAGCGCCGGGTCCCGGGGACTGAAGGAGAATACCGGGGAGCTGTTTTTT. This encodes CASAGSRGLKENTGELFF.